This T cell receptor (beta chain) was recovered during a study of T-cell memory formation after mild COVID-19. Whole-study results and caveats: Several responding clones turned up in pre-infection memory, indicating that cross-reactive memory may have taken part.

TCRdb ran MiXCR on the 5' RACE reads and lists one entry per CDR3 protein. This sample has 95,000 to 110,000 distinct CDR3 sequences; over 13% occur once, and the top ten carry about 39%. Germline V gene sequence: CDR1 SGHTA, CDR2 FQGNSA. Trimming removed 6 bases at V and 2 bases at J, with 14 bases between. This CDR3 region has 15 residues. This clonotype was picked up many times. As yet, its antigen is unknown. The V gene is TRBV7-2, the J gene TRBJ1-5, with a weak D call TRBD1 (6 bases). The clonotype comes from a man between 18 and 29 years old who had mild COVID-19 (a few samples of this study predate the infection). Cell type and time point are not known. Sequencing was carried out using PBMCs or a T cell subset sorted from them (not recorded which). CDR3 nucleotides: TGTGCCAGCAGACCGGGGGCGGCGGGCAATCAGCCCCAGCATTTT. This gives the protein CASRPGAAGNQPQHF.